The next 22 T cell receptor beta chains were all read from a single sample in a study of T cell changes during pregnancy in multiple sclerosis. Produced via immunoSEQ multiplex PCR; TCRdb's table is partial and in-frame only. The table lists 85,000 to 110,000 clones, 92% of them singletons. The sequences come from peripheral blood, collected after pregnancy. The receptors were gathered from a female donor with multiple sclerosis, enrolled in a pregnancy study.

This clone has just one count. The chain has TRBV10-3 and TRBJ2-6; tentative D call: TRBD2 (7 bases). Germline V CDR1 and CDR2: ENHRY, SYGVKD. The CDR3 is 21 amino acids. V lost 4 bases, J lost 0 bases, and 25 bases lay in between. CDR3 protein: CAISGGGGLGALSSGANVLTF. The CDR3 DNA reads TGTGCCATCAGTGGTGGGGGGGGTCTGGGGGCGCTTAGCTCTGGGGCCAACGTCCTGACTTTC.

The CDR3 DNA reads as TGTGCCAGCAGCCGTAATTCGGGACAGATCTCTGGGGCCAACGTCCTGACTTTC. Translating gives CASSRNSGQISGANVLTF. The chain is built from TRBV5-8 and TRBJ2-6; the match to TRBD1 covers 7 bases. The CDR3 loop spans 18 amino acids. Germline V gene sequence: CDR1 SGHTS, CDR2 YDEGEE. J was trimmed by 0 bases and V by 4 bases; bases with no gene match: 10.

This clone was counted once. This chain connects TRBV6-1 to TRBJ1-4, with D perhaps TRBD1 (5 bases). The CDR3 sequence is 13 residues long. V was trimmed by 3 bases and J by 6 bases, leaving 8 bases between them. Germline CDR1 and CDR2: MNHNS and SASEGT. CDR3 DNA sequence: TGTGCCAGCAGTGACAGGGTTCATGAAAAACTGTTTTTT. This encodes CASSDRVHEKLFF.

The chain uses TRBV9 and TRBJ1-6; 9 bases map to TRBD1. The CDR3 covers 16 residues. Unmatched junction bases numbered 11, after V lost 4 bases and J lost 9 bases. Germline V CDR1 and CDR2: SGDLS, YYNGEE. As DNA, the CDR3 is TGTGCCAGCAGCCTCGCCGGGACAGGGAACGGTTCACCCCTCCACTTT. It yields the protein CASSLAGTGNGSPLHF.

The chain combines TRBV4-2 with TRBJ2-1; unclear D gene. Trimming left V 0 bases short and J 0 bases short, with 12 bases between. The CDR3 loop spans 17 amino acids. Per the germline V gene, CDR1 is LGHNA and CDR2 is YNFKEQ. CDR3 nucleotides: TGTGCCAGCAGCCAAGATTTGGGCGTCAGCTCCTACAATGAGCAGTTCTTC. Its translation: CASSQDLGVSSYNEQFF.

The V and J genes are TRBV5-1 and TRBJ2-1, with a possible D match to TRBD2 (5 bases). The ends were cut back, 0 bases at V and 5 bases at J, with 12 bases in the middle. The CDR3 consists of 15 residues. Germline V gene lookup returns CDR1 SGHRS and CDR2 YFSETQ. CDR3 DNA sequence: TGCGCCAGCAGCTTGGTCCAGCCGGGAAACAATGAGCAGTTCTTC. Translating gives CASSLVQPGNNEQFF.

This chain uses TRBV10-2 with TRBJ1-1; D ambiguous. CDR3 length: 13 residues. V lost 9 bases and J 0 bases, leaving 11 bases between the germline ends. The germline gives CDR1 WSHSY, CDR2 SAAADI. The chain's CDR3 is CASIGGLNTEAFF. The CDR3 DNA reads TGCGCCAGTATCGGAGGGCTGAACACTGAAGCTTTCTTT.

The chain carries TRBV29-1 and TRBJ2-5; 9 positions agree with TRBD1. The ends lost 7 bases at V and 4 bases at J; junction bases unmatched: 7. Germline CDR1 is SQVTM and CDR2 is ANQGSEA. This CDR3 has 13 residues. The CDR3 DNA is TGCAGCGCTAGGACAGGGGAGGGAGAGACCCAGTACTTC. It specifies CSARTGEGETQYF.

V gene TRBV5-1 combines with J gene TRBJ2-7, with 8 bases that match TRBD2. The germline CDR1 and CDR2 sequences are SGHRS and YFSETQ. The V gene end was trimmed by 2 bases and the J gene end by 2 bases; junction bases not matched to a gene: 6. This CDR3 region has 15 residues. The CDR3 bases are TGCGCCAGCAGCTTTGGTAGCGGGACCCCCTACGAGCAGTACTTC. This gives the protein CASSFGSGTPYEQYF.

This sequence joins TRBV4-2 and TRBJ1-1; a possible D gene is TRBD1 (5 bases). This CDR3 is built from 15 residues. The germline V gene encodes CDR1 LGHNA and CDR2 YNFKEQ. V lost 0 bases, J lost 1 base, and 9 bases lay in between. For the CDR3, the DNA is TGTGCCAGCAGCCAAGAATCGGGGGGGAACACTGAAGCTTTCTTT. This gives the protein CASSQESGGNTEAFF.

Here the CDR3 reads CASRAGGYTGELFF. The CDR3 coding sequence is TGTGCCAGTAGGGCTGGGGGGTACACCGGGGAGCTGTTTTTT. The chain links TRBV19 to TRBJ2-2, with D possibly TRBD2 on 6 matching bases. Trimming took off 6 bases at V and 3 bases at J, with 11 bases between the two ends. CDR1 is LNHDA, CDR2 SQIVND, per germline (reference sequence). The CDR3 covers 14 residues.

The rearrangement joins TRBV19 to TRBJ2-1, with D tentatively TRBD2 (5 bases). The V end was cut by 3 bases, the J end by 0 bases, with 12 bases between. Germline loops: CDR1 LNHDA, CDR2 SQIVND (reference sequence). CDR3 size: 16 residues. CDR3 region: CASSIRERDSYNEQFF. Written as DNA, the CDR3 is TGTGCCAGTAGTATTCGAGAGAGGGACTCCTACAATGAGCAGTTCTTC. The variable domain in full, with the rest retrieved from reference TRBV19 and TRBJ2-1, is DGGITQSPKYLFRKEGQNVTLSCEQNLNHDAMYWYRQDPGQGLRLIYYSQIVNDFQKGDIAEGYSVSREKKESFPLTVTSAQKNPTAFYLCASSIRERDSYNEQFFGPGTRLTVL.

The chain couples TRBV18 to TRBJ1-1, with TRBD1 matching 10 bases. The V gene's germline CDR1 is KGHSH and CDR2 LQKENI. The V segment lost 5 bases and the J segment 11 bases; nucleotides outside the gene matches: 8. The CDR3 is 13 residues long. The CDR3 DNA is TGTGCCAGCTCATCCGACAGGGGGCAGGCGGCTTTCTTT. It specifies CASSSDRGQAAFF.

V and J are TRBV2 and TRBJ1-1; 7 bases agree with TRBD1. The CDR3 is made up of 17 amino acids. V lost 2 bases, J lost 0 bases, and 9 bases stayed unmatched. The germline V gene encodes CDR1 SNHLY and CDR2 FYNNEI. CDR3 in amino acids: CASSEKMGQFLNTEAFF. The CDR3 DNA reads as TGTGCCAGCAGTGAAAAAATGGGACAGTTCTTGAACACTGAAGCTTTCTTT.

The gene calls are TRBV7-2 and TRBJ2-3, with 7 bases fitting TRBD1. With V trimmed by 4 bases and J by 2 bases, 6 bases remained unmatched. Germline CDR1 reads SGHTA; CDR2 reads FQGNSA. CDR3 length: 15 amino acids. CDR3 nucleotides: TGTGCCAGCAGCTCCCCGGGACAGATCACAGATACGCAGTATTTT. It codes for CASSSPGQITDTQYF.

This chain links TRBV25-1 with TRBJ2-7, with D unclear. The V and J ends lost 5 bases and 0 bases respectively, with 11 bases between them. CDR1 and CDR2 from the germline V gene are MGHDK and SYGVNS. The CDR3 consists of 14 residues. Here the CDR3 reads CASSSTLSSYEQYF. CDR3 nucleotides: TGTGCCAGCAGTTCGACTTTGAGCTCCTACGAGCAGTACTTC.

The chain has TRBV6-1 and TRBJ2-5, with 10 positions matching TRBD2. Losses at the gene ends were 0 bases for V and 6 bases for J; bases not matched to a gene: 7. The V gene's germline CDR1 is MNHNS and CDR2 SASEGT. The CDR3 is 16 residues long. The CDR3 DNA reads as TGTGCCAGCAGTGAAGCCCTAGCGGGGGCGGGGAAGACCCAGTACTTC. Translated, it gives CASSEALAGAGKTQYF.

This chain connects TRBV6-5 to TRBJ2-3; a possible D gene is TRBD2 (5 bases). Germline V gene sequence: CDR1 MNHEY, CDR2 SVGAGI. The V end lost 6 bases, the J end lost 9 bases, and 16 bases lay between the germline ends. The CDR3 extends over 13 amino acids. Written as DNA, the CDR3 is TGTGCCAGCAGCCCCACGGAGGAGATCACGCAGTATTTT. It codes for CASSPTEEITQYF.

The chain combines TRBV5-1 with TRBJ1-1, with D perhaps TRBD1 (5 bases). V was clipped by 2 bases and J by 0 bases, with 17 bases between them. Germline V gene lookup returns CDR1 SGHRS and CDR2 YFSETQ. This CDR3 is 17 amino acids long. The CDR3: CASSLGSTAYMNTEAFF. CDR3 coding DNA: TGCGCCAGCAGCTTAGGTTCGACAGCCTACATGAACACTGAAGCTTTCTTT.

This clone came up once. J is TRBJ2-4 and V is TRBV4-3; D perhaps matches TRBD1 (6 bases). V was trimmed by 0 bases and J by 6 bases, leaving 21 bases between them. CDR1 is LGHNA, CDR2 YSLEER, per germline. The CDR3 sequence is 18 residues long. The CDR3 nucleotides read TGCGCCAGCAGCCAAGAGGGAAAGGGGGACCGGCGCGGAAACATTCAGTACTTC. Its protein is CASSQEGKGDRRGNIQYF.

The rearrangement joins TRBV5-5 to TRBJ2-3; 10 positions agree with TRBD1. Trimming removed 4 bases from V and 5 bases from J; junction bases left unmatched: 10. The CDR3 contains 16 residues. Germline CDR1 reads SGHKS; CDR2 reads YYEKEE (reference sequence). CDR3 sequence: CASSQHGGQGGDTQYF. CDR3 nucleotide sequence: TGTGCCAGCAGCCAACATGGAGGACAGGGGGGAGATACGCAGTATTTT.

V usage is TRBV10-3 and J usage is TRBJ1-2, with TRBD1 matching 7 bases. Germline CDR1 reads ENHRY; CDR2 reads SYGVKD. The CDR3 loop spans 14 amino acids. V dropped 3 bases and J dropped 4; count of bases not matched to a gene: 5. CDR3 amino acids: CAISERQGGYGYTF. DNA of the CDR3: TGTGCCATCAGTGAACGACAGGGCGGCTATGGCTACACCTTC.